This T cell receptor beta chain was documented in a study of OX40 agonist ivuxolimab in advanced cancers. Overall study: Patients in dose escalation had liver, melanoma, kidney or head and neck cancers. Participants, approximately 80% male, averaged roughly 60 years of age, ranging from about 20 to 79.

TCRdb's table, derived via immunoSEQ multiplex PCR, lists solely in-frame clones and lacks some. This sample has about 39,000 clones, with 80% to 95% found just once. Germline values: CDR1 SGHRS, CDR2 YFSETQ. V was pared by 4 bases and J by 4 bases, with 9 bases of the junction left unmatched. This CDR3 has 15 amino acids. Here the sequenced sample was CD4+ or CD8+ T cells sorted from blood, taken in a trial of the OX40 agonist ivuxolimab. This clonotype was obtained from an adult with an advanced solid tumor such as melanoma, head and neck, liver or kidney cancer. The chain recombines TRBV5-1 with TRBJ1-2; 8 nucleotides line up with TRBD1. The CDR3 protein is CASSTDGQGIYGYTF. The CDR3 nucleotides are TGCGCCAGCAGCACCGACGGACAGGGAATCTATGGCTACACCTTC.